Listed below are T cell receptor beta chains from one sample, sequenced in a study of CD8 T cells in ankylosing spondylitis. TCRdb passed the 5' RACE reads through MiXCR, listing each CDR3 protein once. The table records approximately 300,000 distinct CDR3 sequences, 20% to 25% of them present only once. Sequencing was done on a sample of blood, either unsorted or a sorted T cell fraction (not recorded which). The receptors here all came from a female donor with ankylosing spondylitis or in good health (not recorded which). The CDR3 runs from the conserved cysteine through the conserved F or W. D genes are given only for firm matches. Clone size appears in some rows only: once, few, many, or a class for an expanded clone.

DNA: TGTGCCAGCAGTTACGCCGGGTTCTACAGTGAGCAGTTCTTC
CDR3: CASSYAGFYSEQFF
size: -
V: TRBV6-2/TRBV6-3
D: -
J: TRBJ2-1
length: 14

DNA: TGTGCCATCGGCGGACAGGGCAGAACTGAAGCTTTCTTT
CDR3: CAIGGQGRTEAFF
size: many
V: TRBV10-3
D: TRBD1
J: TRBJ1-1
length: 13

DNA: TGTGCCAGCAGTTTTCCACCCGGGATTAACTATGGCTACACCTTC
CDR3: CASSFPPGINYGYTF
size: -
V: TRBV5-6
D: -
J: TRBJ1-2
length: 15

DNA: TGTGCCAGCAGCTCATACCCAGGACTAGCAGGTTACGAGCAGTACTTC
CDR3: CASSSYPGLAGYEQYF
size: -
V: TRBV28
D: TRBD2
J: TRBJ2-7
length: 16

DNA: TGCAGCGTTGAGAAGGGGATGAACACTGAAGCTTTCTTT
CDR3: CSVEKGMNTEAFF
size: many
V: TRBV29-1
D: -
J: TRBJ1-1
length: 13

DNA: TGTGCCAGCAGCTTAGGGGTTGGACAGGGCGTAGGAGAGACCCAGTACTTC
CDR3: CASSLGVGQGVGETQYF
size: few
V: TRBV7-9
D: TRBD1
J: TRBJ2-5
length: 17

DNA: TGCAGTGCTAGGGCCGGAGGGGGCGCCTCTAATGAAAAACTGTTTTTT
CDR3: CSARAGGGASNEKLFF
size: few
V: TRBV20-1
D: TRBD1
J: TRBJ1-4
length: 16

DNA: TGCGCCAGCAGCATCCAGCGGGGGTACGAGCAGTACTTC
CDR3: CASSIQRGYEQYF
size: -
V: TRBV4-3
D: TRBD2
J: TRBJ2-7
length: 13

DNA: TGTGCCAGCAGTTACTCGGGGGGGGAGACCCAGTACTTC
CDR3: CASSYSGGETQYF
size: -
V: TRBV6-5
D: TRBD2
J: TRBJ2-5
length: 13

DNA: TGTGCCAGCAGTACACAGGTACCATCGGTGAAAGCTTTCTTT
CDR3: CASSTQVPSVKAFF
size: many
V: TRBV12-3/TRBV12-4
D: -
J: TRBJ1-1
length: 14

DNA: TGTGCCAGCAGCTTGCAGGTCAGGACAAAATTAGACATTCAGTACTTC
CDR3: CASSLQVRTKLDIQYF
size: few
V: TRBV5-6
D: -
J: TRBJ2-4
length: 16

DNA: TGTGCCAGCAGAAAAATAAGTGAAGCTTTCTTT
CDR3: CASRKISEAFF
size: few
V: TRBV6-1
D: -
J: TRBJ1-1
length: 11

DNA: TGTGCCAGCAGCAACCCGGGCCTCTACGAGCAGTACTTC
CDR3: CASSNPGLYEQYF
size: -
V: TRBV6-2/TRBV6-3
D: -
J: TRBJ2-7
length: 13

DNA: TGTGCCAGCAGTTTAATGGGGGGGTACCAAGAGACCCAGTACTTC
CDR3: CASSLMGGYQETQYF
size: many
V: TRBV12-3/TRBV12-4
D: TRBD2
J: TRBJ2-5
length: 15

DNA: TGTGCCAGCAGTTCTCCCGGGACAGTGGGAGATACGCAGTATTTT
CDR3: CASSSPGTVGDTQYF
size: few
V: TRBV6-5
D: TRBD1
J: TRBJ2-3
length: 15

DNA: TGTGCCAGCAGCCCTAGGGTGGAGACCCAGTACTTC
CDR3: CASSPRVETQYF
size: -
V: TRBV11-2
D: -
J: TRBJ2-5
length: 12

DNA: TGCAGCGTCGGGGACAACTTGAACACTGAAGCTTTCTTT
CDR3: CSVGDNLNTEAFF
size: few
V: TRBV29-1
D: -
J: TRBJ1-1
length: 13

DNA: TGTGCCTGGAGGGCAGGGACTAGCGGGATCGGTGAGCAGTTCTTC
CDR3: CAWRAGTSGIGEQFF
size: -
V: TRBV30
D: TRBD2
J: TRBJ2-1
length: 15

DNA: TGCAGTGCCCTAGAAGACGATGAAAAACTGTTTTTT
CDR3: CSALEDDEKLFF
size: few
V: TRBV20-1
D: -
J: TRBJ1-4
length: 12

DNA: TGTGCCAGCAGCCTCGGGGTCAGGGGGGACAATGAGCAGTTCTTC
CDR3: CASSLGVRGDNEQFF
size: -
V: TRBV7-8
D: -
J: TRBJ2-1
length: 15

DNA: TGTGCCTGGGGGACTAGCTTATACTACGAGCAGTACTTC
CDR3: CAWGTSLYYEQYF
size: -
V: TRBV30
D: TRBD2
J: TRBJ2-7
length: 13

DNA: TGTGCCAGCAGCCAAGAGACTAGCGGGTCCTACGAGCAGTACTTC
CDR3: CASSQETSGSYEQYF
size: many
V: TRBV4-2
D: TRBD2
J: TRBJ2-7
length: 15

DNA: TGCAGTGCTAGAGGGGCAGACTCGGGGTCCCGGGGGGAGCAGTTCTTC
CDR3: CSARGADSGSRGEQFF
size: once
V: TRBV20-1
D: -
J: TRBJ2-1
length: 16

DNA: TGTGCCAGCATCAATACAAGATCGGGCATGAACACTGAAGCTTTCTTT
CDR3: CASINTRSGMNTEAFF
size: many
V: TRBV6-1
D: -
J: TRBJ1-1
length: 16